This T cell receptor (beta chain) stems from a study of cytotoxic CD8 clonotypes in ibrutinib-treated CLL. The CDR3 has 13 residues. CDR1 and CDR2 from the germline V gene are MNHEY and SMNVEV (reference sequence). V lost 5 bases and J 9 bases, leaving 16 bases between the germline ends. Produced via immunoSEQ multiplex PCR; TCRdb's table is partial and in-frame only. The repertoire holds 14,000 or so clones, with about 65% as singletons. V and J are TRBV27 and TRBJ1-1; perhaps TRBD1 as D (6 bases). The specimen comprised PBMCs, sampled before ibrutinib treatment. The clonotype comes from a human donor with chronic lymphocytic leukemia. The CDR3 DNA reads TGTGCCAGCAGTCCCCATCCGGGGGCCAAAGCTTTCTTT. This encodes CASSPHPGAKAFF.